These 8 T cell receptor beta chains came from one sample sequenced in a study of post-analysis software for immune sequencing data. Incorporated into the TCR beta cDNA libraries were unique molecular identifiers, which served to reduce PCR and sequencing biases. TCRdb independently ran MiXCR on the PCR reads; one entry per CDR3 protein. The sample has around 770,000 distinct CDR3 sequences; 40% to 55% are singletons. The antigens of these receptors remain unknown. Whole-study findings and limits: A few TRBV segments appeared more often in patients than in controls, and TRBV5-6, TRBV5-1 and TRBV20-1 were among these.

Sequenced sample: blood. The receptor source for this set is a girl between 10 and 17 years old with multiple sclerosis.

The chain recombines TRBV7-9 with TRBJ2-3, with 9 bases aligning to TRBD2. This CDR3 contains 18 residues. Germline-derived CDR1 and CDR2 are SEHNR and FQNEAQ (reference sequence). Germline trimming cut 5 bases from V and 4 bases from J; bases unmatched to any gene: 16. The CDR3 region is CASSRPRGSGREADTQYF. CDR3 DNA sequence: TGTGCCAGCAGCCGCCCCCGGGGTAGCGGGAGAGAGGCAGATACGCAGTATTTT.

The genes are TRBV7-3 and TRBJ2-1; possible D gene TRBD2, 5 bases. Per the germline V gene, CDR1 is SGHTA and CDR2 is FQGTGA. The CDR3 has 15 amino acids. The V and J ends lost 2 bases and 5 bases respectively, with 13 bases between them. CDR3 sequence (DNA): TGTGCCAGCAGCTTATATTTGGACTTTAACAATGAGCAGTTCTTC. Encoded protein: CASSLYLDFNNEQFF.

The CDR3 nucleotides read TGTGCCAGCAGACACAGCATAATAGCGGGAGGGCCGGCGGATACGCAGTATTTT. This codes for CASRHSIIAGGPADTQYF. This chain links TRBV3-1 with TRBJ2-3; 11 bases map to TRBD2. The V gene's germline CDR1 is LGHDT and CDR2 YNNKEL (reference sequence). The CDR3 loop spans 18 amino acids. V dropped 6 bases and J dropped 6; count of bases not matched to a gene: 17.

This chain uses TRBV20-1 with TRBJ2-3; TRBD2 agrees at 7 bases. The germline CDR1 and CDR2 sequences are DFQATT and SNEGSKA (reference sequence). V lost 5 bases, J lost 2 bases, and 13 bases stayed unmatched. This CDR3 has 16 residues. The chain's CDR3 is CSAPRWLAEVTDTQYF. Written as DNA, the CDR3 is TGCAGTGCTCCCCGGTGGCTAGCGGAAGTCACAGATACGCAGTATTTT.

This clonotype was observed once. This chain links TRBV12-3 or TRBV12-4 with TRBJ2-1; 11 bases match TRBD1. Trimming at V came to 4 bases and at J to 6 bases, leaving 5 bases not matched to a gene. The CDR3 is 15 amino acids. The DNA of the CDR3 is TGTGCCAGCAGTTCGGACAGGGGGCTTAGCAATGAGCAGTTCTTC. This encodes CASSSDRGLSNEQFF.

This clonotype was seen a few times. At one end the junction does not follow the germline gene, possibly because of a read error. The chain combines TRBV20-1 with TRBJ1-2; D is possibly TRBD1 (5 bases). CDR1 is DFQATT and CDR2 is SNEGSKA in the germline V gene (reference sequence). The CDR3 runs 14 residues. The CDR3 loop reads CSSSNQGGVNGYTF. Here the CDR3 DNA reads TGCAGTTCTAGTAACCAGGGAGGTGTAAATGGCTACACCTTC.

This chain connects TRBV6-6 to TRBJ2-7; D tentatively fits TRBD1 or TRBD2 (5 bases each). Trimming stripped 6 bases from V and 3 bases from J, with 12 bases between. CDR3 length: 13 residues. In germline, CDR1 is MNHNY, CDR2 SVGAGI (reference sequence). Here the CDR3 reads CASRTRDHYEQYF. CDR3 DNA: TGTGCCAGCAGAACCAGGGACCACTACGAGCAGTACTTC.

The V gene is TRBV4-3, the J gene TRBJ2-7; 15 bases are a match to TRBD2. The junction had 10 bases not matched to a gene; V was cut back by 4 bases and J by 6 bases. Per germline, CDR1 LGHNA and CDR2 YSLEER. This CDR3 spans 17 amino acids. CDR3 amino acids: CASSLGLAGGPHGEQYF. CDR3 nucleotides: TGCGCCAGCAGCCTGGGACTAGCGGGAGGCCCCCACGGCGAGCAGTACTTC.